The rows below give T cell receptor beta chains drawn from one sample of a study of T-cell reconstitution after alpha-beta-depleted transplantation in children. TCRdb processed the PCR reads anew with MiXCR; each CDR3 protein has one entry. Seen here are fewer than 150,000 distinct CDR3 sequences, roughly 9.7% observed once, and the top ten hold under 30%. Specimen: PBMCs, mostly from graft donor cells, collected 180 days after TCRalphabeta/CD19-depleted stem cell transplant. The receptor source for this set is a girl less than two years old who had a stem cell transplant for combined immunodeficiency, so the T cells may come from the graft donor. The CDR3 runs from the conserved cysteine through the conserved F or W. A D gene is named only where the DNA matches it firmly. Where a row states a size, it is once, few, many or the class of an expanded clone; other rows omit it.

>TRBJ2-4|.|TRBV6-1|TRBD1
CASSPPGQGAWGIQYF
TGTGCCAGCAGTCCACCGGGACAGGGGGCTTGGGGCATTCAGTACTTC
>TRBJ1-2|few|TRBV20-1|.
CSAKPSYGYTF
TGCAGTGCCAAACCGAGCTATGGCTACACCTTC
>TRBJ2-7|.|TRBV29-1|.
CSVALGLSYEQYF
TGCAGCGTTGCTCTGGGGCTCTCCTACGAGCAGTACTTC
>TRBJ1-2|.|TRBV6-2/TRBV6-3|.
CASSGQWFNGYTF
TGTGCCAGCAGTGGGCAGTGGTTCAATGGCTACACCTTC
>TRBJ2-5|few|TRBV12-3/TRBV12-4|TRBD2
CASSLPPLAGERQETQYF
TGTGCCAGCAGTTTGCCCCCACTAGCGGGAGAGCGACAAGAGACCCAGTACTTC
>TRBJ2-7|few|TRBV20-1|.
CSVPEGGNYEQYF
TGCAGTGTTCCCGAGGGGGGCAACTACGAGCAGTACTTC
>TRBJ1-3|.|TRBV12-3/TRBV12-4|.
CASSSGTLSGNTIYF
TGTGCCAGCAGTTCCGGGACTCTCTCTGGAAACACCATATATTTT
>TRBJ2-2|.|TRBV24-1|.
CATSSGHRYTGELFF
TGTGCCACCAGTTCGGGGCACAGGTACACCGGGGAGCTGTTTTTT
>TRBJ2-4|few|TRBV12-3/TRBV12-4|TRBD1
CASSFRPGTGGAKNIQYF
TGTGCCAGCAGTTTCCGTCCCGGGACAGGGGGCGCCAAAAACATTCAGTACTTC
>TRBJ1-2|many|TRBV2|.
CASSAHRERYTF
TGTGCCAGCAGTGCGCACAGGGAACGCTACACCTTC
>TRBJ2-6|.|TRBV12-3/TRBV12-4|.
CASSPSFFSGANVLTF
TGTGCCAGCAGCCCGAGCTTTTTCTCTGGGGCCAACGTCCTGACTTTC
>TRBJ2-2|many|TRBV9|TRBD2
CASSPIAGQAGELFF
TGTGCCAGCAGCCCTATAGCGGGTCAGGCCGGGGAGCTGTTTTTT
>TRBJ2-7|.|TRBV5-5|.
CASSLAPILVYEQYF
TGTGCCAGCAGCTTGGCCCCCATCCTCGTCTACGAGCAGTACTTC
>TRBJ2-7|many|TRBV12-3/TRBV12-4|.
CASSTSYEQYF
TGTGCCAGCAGTACCTCCTACGAGCAGTACTTC
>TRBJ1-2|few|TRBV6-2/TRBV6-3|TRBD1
CASSYSSTGGHYGYTF
TGTGCCAGCAGTTACTCGTCGACAGGGGGCCACTATGGCTACACCTTC
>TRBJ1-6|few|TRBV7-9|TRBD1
CASSPPTGNNSPLHF
TGTGCCAGCAGCCCCCCGACAGGGAATAATTCACCCCTCCACTTT
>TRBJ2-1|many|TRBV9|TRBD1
CASSVGGQGNEQFF
TGTGCCAGCAGCGTAGGGGGACAGGGGAATGAGCAGTTCTTC
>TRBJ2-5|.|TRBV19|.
CASSRTVQETQYF
TGTGCCAGTAGTAGGACCGTCCAAGAGACCCAGTACTTC
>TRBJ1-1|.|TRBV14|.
CASSQAGRNTEAFF
TGTGCCAGCAGCCAAGCGGGACGGAACACTGAAGCTTTCTTT
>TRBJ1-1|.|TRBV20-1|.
CSARDRGSALDTEAFF
TGCAGTGCTAGAGATAGGGGGAGCGCCCTCGACACTGAAGCTTTCTTT
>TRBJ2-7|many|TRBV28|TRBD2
CASSLLAGGLYEQYF
TGTGCCAGCAGTTTACTAGCGGGGGGGCTCTACGAGCAGTACTTC
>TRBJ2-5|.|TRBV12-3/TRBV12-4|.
CASSLVWAETQYF
TGTGCCAGCAGTTTGGTCTGGGCGGAGACCCAGTACTTC
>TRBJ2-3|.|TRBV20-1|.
CSARRDVNTDTQYF
TGCAGTGCTCGCCGGGACGTAAACACAGATACGCAGTATTTT
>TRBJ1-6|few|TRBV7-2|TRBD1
CASSLVTGATVTPLHF
TGTGCCAGCAGCTTAGTGACAGGGGCCACGGTTACACCCCTCCACTTT
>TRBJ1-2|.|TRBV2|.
CASNRANYGYTF
TGTGCCAGCAATAGGGCTAACTATGGCTACACCTTC
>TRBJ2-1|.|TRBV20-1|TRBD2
CSAKPGLAPFEQFF
TGCAGTGCAAAGCCGGGACTAGCGCCTTTTGAGCAGTTCTTC
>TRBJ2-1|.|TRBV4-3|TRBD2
CASSQDSSGAYNEQFF
TGCGCCAGCAGCCAAGATTCTAGCGGGGCTTACAATGAGCAGTTCTTC
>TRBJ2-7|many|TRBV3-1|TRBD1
CASSPGPDRGHEQYF
TGTGCCAGCAGCCCGGGCCCTGACAGGGGCCACGAGCAGTACTTC
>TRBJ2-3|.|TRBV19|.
CASSIKRNRETDTQYF
TGTGCCAGTAGTATAAAAAGGAACAGGGAAACAGATACGCAGTATTTT
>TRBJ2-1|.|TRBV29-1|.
CSVEIGNEQFF
TGCAGCGTTGAAATAGGTAATGAGCAGTTCTTC
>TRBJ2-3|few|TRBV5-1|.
CASSSLQGTDTQYF
TGCGCCAGCAGCTCCCTTCAGGGGACCGATACGCAGTATTTT
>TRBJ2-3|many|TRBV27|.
CASSFVGGTDTQYF
TGTGCCAGCAGTTTTGTCGGCGGCACAGATACGCAGTATTTT
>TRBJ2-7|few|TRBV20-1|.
CSADRGSYEQYF
TGCAGTGCTGACCGGGGCTCCTACGAGCAGTACTTC
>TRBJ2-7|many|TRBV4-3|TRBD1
CASSQDWAGGPYEQYF
TGCGCCAGCAGCCAAGATTGGGCAGGGGGTCCCTACGAGCAGTACTTC
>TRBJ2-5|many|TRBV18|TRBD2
CASSPTLAGVETQYF
TGTGCCAGCTCACCAACCCTAGCGGGAGTTGAGACCCAGTACTTC
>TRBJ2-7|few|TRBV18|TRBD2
CASSPRRTSGAYEQYF
TGTGCCAGCTCACCCCGACGGACTAGCGGAGCCTACGAGCAGTACTTC
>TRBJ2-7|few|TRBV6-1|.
CASSRDRNYEQYF
TGTGCCAGCAGTCGGGACCGAAACTACGAGCAGTACTTC
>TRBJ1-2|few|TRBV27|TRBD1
CACRYRGGTASNYGYTF
TGTGCCTGTAGGTACCGAGGTGGGACAGCCTCTAACTATGGCTACACCTTC
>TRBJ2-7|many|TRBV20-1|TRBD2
CSAEGVSGSYEQYF
TGCAGTGCCGAAGGGGTTAGCGGGAGTTACGAGCAGTACTTC
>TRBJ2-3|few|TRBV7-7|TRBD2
CASSTGLAGDTQYF
TGTGCCAGCAGTACAGGACTAGCAGGGGATACGCAGTATTTT
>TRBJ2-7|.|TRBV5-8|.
CASRTDPYEQYF
TGTGCCAGCAGAACAGATCCCTACGAGCAGTACTTC
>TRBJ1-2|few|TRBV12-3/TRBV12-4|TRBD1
CASSGTGNYGYTF
TGTGCCAGCAGTGGGACAGGAAACTATGGCTACACCTTC
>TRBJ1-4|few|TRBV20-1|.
CSAKERQKGEKLFF
TGCAGTGCTAAGGAAAGACAAAAGGGTGAAAAACTGTTTTTT
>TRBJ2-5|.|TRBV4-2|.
CAMGPGLLGAEGETQYF
TGTGCCATGGGCCCCGGGCTCCTGGGGGCCGAGGGGGAGACCCAGTACTTC
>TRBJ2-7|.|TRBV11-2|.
CARSLEGYRTSEQYF
TGTGCCAGAAGCTTAGAGGGGTACAGGACGTCGGAGCAGTACTTC
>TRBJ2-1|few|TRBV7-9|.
CASRSSGPPGDEQFF
TGTGCCAGCAGGTCGTCGGGACCGCCGGGCGATGAGCAGTTCTTC
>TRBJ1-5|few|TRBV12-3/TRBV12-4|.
CASSREGNQPQHF
TGTGCCAGCAGTCGGGAGGGCAATCAGCCCCAGCATTTT